A selection of T cell receptor beta chains follows, all from one sample in a study of T-cell reconstitution after alpha-beta-depleted transplantation in children. TCRdb processed the PCR reads anew with MiXCR; each CDR3 protein has one entry. Of fewer than 550,000 distinct CDR3 sequences in the sample, 15% to 20% were seen once. The sequencing used PBMCs, mostly from graft donor cells, collected 360 days after TCRalphabeta/CD19-depleted stem cell transplant. These receptors all stem from a boy under two years old who had a stem cell transplant for Wiskott-Aldrich syndrome, so the T cells may come from the graft donor. Both conserved end residues are part of each CDR3. D genes are given only for firm matches. Clone size is given for some rows only: seen once, a few or many times, or a class if the clone is expanded.

>NA|NA|TRBV27|TRBJ1-1
CASSLVGANTEAFF
TGTGCCAGCAGTTTAGTGGGGGCGAACACTGAAGCTTTCTTT
>few|NA|TRBV12-3/TRBV12-4|TRBJ2-5
CASSLMAGRQETQYF
TGTGCCAGCAGTTTAATGGCAGGGAGGCAAGAGACCCAGTACTTC
>few|NA|TRBV20-1|TRBJ2-7
CSASRRLSEQYF
TGCAGTGCTAGTAGGAGGTTGTCCGAGCAGTACTTC
>many|TRBD2|TRBV7-8|TRBJ2-1
CASSPGTTYNEQFF
TGTGCCAGCAGCCCCGGGACTACCTACAATGAGCAGTTCTTC
>few|TRBD1|TRBV7-9|TRBJ2-2
CASSSDPGTVNTGELFF
TGTGCCAGCAGCTCTGACCCCGGGACAGTGAACACCGGGGAGCTGTTTTTT
>few|TRBD2|TRBV28|TRBJ2-5
CASSFHPLYNRAGGRETQYF
TGTGCCAGCAGCTTCCATCCCTTATACAATCGAGCGGGGGGACGGGAGACCCAGTACTTC
>few|TRBD1|TRBV27|TRBJ2-3
CASSPRRTGARGQYF
TGTGCCAGCAGCCCGAGACGGACAGGAGCAAGAGGGCAGTATTTT
>NA|NA|TRBV6-2/TRBV6-3|TRBJ2-1
CASSYLSGKSYNEQFF
TGTGCCAGCAGTTACTTGTCAGGGAAATCCTACAATGAGCAGTTCTTC
>few|TRBD1|TRBV29-1|TRBJ2-7
CSVGTGNSYEQYF
TGCAGCGTCGGGACAGGGAATAGCTACGAGCAGTACTTC
>NA|TRBD1|TRBV23-1|TRBJ2-1
CASSQLDRGSYNEQFF
TGCGCCAGCAGTCAATTGGACAGGGGCTCCTACAATGAGCAGTTCTTC
>NA|TRBD2|TRBV12-3/TRBV12-4|TRBJ2-4
CASRPKAGGVAKNIQYF
TGTGCCAGCAGGCCCAAAGCGGGGGGGGTAGCCAAAAACATTCAGTACTTC